These T cell receptor beta chains were read from a single sample in a study of blood T cell repertoires in COVID-19. Produced via immunoSEQ multiplex PCR; TCRdb's table is partial and in-frame only. The data contain hundreds of thousands of clones, about 89% of them seen just once; the ten biggest clones take up roughly 1.2%. The source material was peripheral blood. The receptors derive from a man aged 40-55 years with acute or convalescent COVID-19. The CDR3 runs from the conserved cysteine through the conserved F or W. D genes are given only for firm matches. A row's size may be missing; if present it is once, few, many or a size class.

D gene: .
J gene: TRBJ1-2
V gene: TRBV14
clone size: .
CDR3 length: 14
CDR3 DNA: TGTGCCAGCAGCCAAGATCATGTTAAGGGGGTCTACACCTTC
CDR3 protein: CASSQDHVKGVYTF

D gene: .
J gene: TRBJ1-1
V gene: TRBV7-8
clone size: .
CDR3 length: 14
CDR3 DNA: TGTGCCAGCAGCTGGGGGAGGGAGAGCACTGAAGCTTTCTTT
CDR3 protein: CASSWGRESTEAFF

D gene: TRBD1
J gene: TRBJ2-2
V gene: TRBV11-3
clone size: .
CDR3 length: 15
CDR3 DNA: TGTGCCAGCAGCGGACAGGGGGCGGACACCGGGGAGCTGTTTTTT
CDR3 protein: CASSGQGADTGELFF

D gene: TRBD1
J gene: TRBJ2-1
V gene: TRBV18
clone size: .
CDR3 length: 15
CDR3 DNA: TGTGCCAGCTCACCGGACAGGGGAAGCTACAATGAGCAGTTCTTC
CDR3 protein: CASSPDRGSYNEQFF

D gene: .
J gene: TRBJ2-2
V gene: TRBV27
clone size: .
CDR3 length: 12
CDR3 DNA: TGTGCCAGCAGCCCCGGGAGCGGGGAGCTGTTTTTT
CDR3 protein: CASSPGSGELFF

D gene: TRBD1
J gene: TRBJ1-2
V gene: TRBV6-5
clone size: once
CDR3 length: 14
CDR3 DNA: TGTGCCAGCAGGCTCCCCGGGACAGCCTATGGCTACACCTTC
CDR3 protein: CASRLPGTAYGYTF

D gene: .
J gene: TRBJ2-1
V gene: TRBV3-1/TRBV3-2
clone size: .
CDR3 length: 15
CDR3 DNA: TGTGCCAGCAGACCCACTAGCACAAGCTACAATGAGCAGTTCTTC
CDR3 protein: CASRPTSTSYNEQFF

D gene: TRBD1
J gene: TRBJ2-2
V gene: TRBV5-1
clone size: .
CDR3 length: 12
CDR3 DNA: TGCGCCAGCAGACAGGGGGCCGGGGAGCTGTTTTTT
CDR3 protein: CASRQGAGELFF

D gene: TRBD1
J gene: TRBJ2-5
V gene: TRBV18
clone size: .
CDR3 length: 14
CDR3 DNA: TGTGCCAGCTCACCACGGGACAGGGCCGAGACCCAGTACTTC
CDR3 protein: CASSPRDRAETQYF

D gene: .
J gene: TRBJ2-4
V gene: TRBV5-4
clone size: .
CDR3 length: 15
CDR3 DNA: TGTGCCAGCAGCTCACAAGACGGGACCAAAAACATTCAGTACTTC
CDR3 protein: CASSSQDGTKNIQYF

D gene: .
J gene: TRBJ1-2
V gene: TRBV4-1
clone size: once
CDR3 length: 15
CDR3 DNA: TGCGCCAGCAGCCAACCGGGGGGGGCGGCATATGGCTACACCTTC
CDR3 protein: CASSQPGGAAYGYTF

D gene: TRBD2
J gene: TRBJ2-2
V gene: TRBV18
clone size: .
CDR3 length: 15
CDR3 DNA: TGTGCCAGCTCACCGGGAACTAGCGGCACCGGGGAGCTGTTTTTT
CDR3 protein: CASSPGTSGTGELFF

D gene: .
J gene: TRBJ1-2
V gene: TRBV6-2/TRBV6-3
clone size: .
CDR3 length: 14
CDR3 DNA: TGTGCCAGCAGTATCCGGACAGCTAACTATGGCTACACCTTC
CDR3 protein: CASSIRTANYGYTF

D gene: .
J gene: TRBJ1-3
V gene: TRBV6-1
clone size: .
CDR3 length: 14
CDR3 DNA: TGTGCCAGCAGTGAAACGACTGAAGGAAACACCATATATTTT
CDR3 protein: CASSETTEGNTIYF

D gene: .
J gene: TRBJ2-4
V gene: TRBV18
clone size: .
CDR3 length: 21
CDR3 DNA: TGTGCCAGCTCACCAATCCCTGGACAGTGTAAGTACCGGGTTCCCGAAAACATTCAGTACTTC
CDR3 protein: CASSPIPGQCKYRVPENIQYF

D gene: TRBD1
J gene: TRBJ1-2
V gene: TRBV28
clone size: .
CDR3 length: 12
CDR3 DNA: TGTGCCGGCTTAGACAGGGGGGGAGGCTACACCTTC
CDR3 protein: CAGLDRGGGYTF

D gene: .
J gene: TRBJ2-7
V gene: TRBV6-5
clone size: .
CDR3 length: 11
CDR3 DNA: TGTGCCAGCAGTTACGCGGGCGAGCAGTACTTC
CDR3 protein: CASSYAGEQYF

D gene: .
J gene: TRBJ1-1
V gene: TRBV5-8
clone size: .
CDR3 length: 14
CDR3 DNA: TGTGCCAGCAGCCACCGGCAGGTGAACACTGAAGCTTTCTTT
CDR3 protein: CASSHRQVNTEAFF

D gene: .
J gene: TRBJ1-2
V gene: TRBV3-1/TRBV3-2
clone size: .
CDR3 length: 14
CDR3 DNA: TGTGCCAGCAGCCCCGCGGGGGCAGAAGATGGCTACACCTTC
CDR3 protein: CASSPAGAEDGYTF

D gene: TRBD1
J gene: TRBJ1-2
V gene: TRBV27
clone size: .
CDR3 length: 14
CDR3 DNA: TGTGCCAGCAGGGTACAGGGGAGCTGGGAGGGCTACACCTTC
CDR3 protein: CASRVQGSWEGYTF

D gene: .
J gene: TRBJ1-5
V gene: TRBV30
clone size: once
CDR3 length: 13
CDR3 DNA: TGTGCCTGGAGTGTTGGGGGGGATCAGCCCCAGCATTTT
CDR3 protein: CAWSVGGDQPQHF

D gene: .
J gene: TRBJ1-4
V gene: TRBV11-2
clone size: once
CDR3 length: 15
CDR3 DNA: TGTGCCAGCAGCTTAGATCTGGGGAGTAATGAAAAACTGTTTTTT
CDR3 protein: CASSLDLGSNEKLFF

D gene: TRBD2
J gene: TRBJ2-2
V gene: TRBV7-8
clone size: once
CDR3 length: 16
CDR3 DNA: TGTGCCAGCAGCTTAGAAACTAGCGGGGGCACCGGGGAGCTGTTTTTT
CDR3 protein: CASSLETSGGTGELFF

D gene: .
J gene: TRBJ2-7
V gene: TRBV3-1/TRBV3-2
clone size: .
CDR3 length: 17
CDR3 DNA: TGTGCCAGCAGCCAAGACAGTGCGCCTAGTGAAGCCTACGAGCAGTACTTC
CDR3 protein: CASSQDSAPSEAYEQYF

D gene: .
J gene: TRBJ1-4
V gene: TRBV2
clone size: .
CDR3 length: 12
CDR3 DNA: TGTGCCAGCAGTGAAACGGGTGAAAAACTGTTTTTT
CDR3 protein: CASSETGEKLFF

D gene: .
J gene: TRBJ2-7
V gene: TRBV10-2
clone size: few
CDR3 length: 15
CDR3 DNA: TGCGCCAGCAGTGAGGCCAACCAGGTTCGAAACGAGCAGTACTTC
CDR3 protein: CASSEANQVRNEQYF

D gene: .
J gene: TRBJ1-2
V gene: TRBV5-1
clone size: .
CDR3 length: 16
CDR3 DNA: TGCGCCAGCAGCGCACTCCGGGACTCAGGGAACTATGGCTACACCTTC
CDR3 protein: CASSALRDSGNYGYTF

D gene: TRBD1
J gene: TRBJ1-1
V gene: TRBV7-8
clone size: .
CDR3 length: 15
CDR3 DNA: TGTGCCAGCAGCCCCCAAGGGGGCGCGGACACTGAAGCTTTCTTT
CDR3 protein: CASSPQGGADTEAFF

D gene: .
J gene: TRBJ1-1
V gene: TRBV5-1
clone size: .
CDR3 length: 14
CDR3 DNA: TGCGCCAGCAGCTTGGGACTTCTTAACACTGAAGCTTTCTTT
CDR3 protein: CASSLGLLNTEAFF

D gene: .
J gene: TRBJ1-2
V gene: TRBV18
clone size: .
CDR3 length: 14
CDR3 DNA: TGTGCCAGCTCACCTGACAGATCAAACTATGGCTACACCTTC
CDR3 protein: CASSPDRSNYGYTF

D gene: .
J gene: TRBJ1-1
V gene: TRBV2
clone size: .
CDR3 length: 11
CDR3 DNA: TGTGCCGGACGGGATAACAAAGAAGCTTTCTTT
CDR3 protein: CAGRDNKEAFF

D gene: .
J gene: TRBJ2-2
V gene: TRBV7-3
clone size: .
CDR3 length: 15
CDR3 DNA: TGTGCCAGCAGCTTAAGCCCAGGAAACACCGGGGAGCTGTTTTTT
CDR3 protein: CASSLSPGNTGELFF

D gene: .
J gene: TRBJ2-5
V gene: TRBV6-5
clone size: .
CDR3 length: 14
CDR3 DNA: TGTGCCAGCAGTTACTCACGTAGTAGTGAGACCCAGTACTTC
CDR3 protein: CASSYSRSSETQYF

D gene: .
J gene: TRBJ1-1
V gene: TRBV4-1
clone size: .
CDR3 length: 15
CDR3 DNA: TGCGCCAGCAGCCATACAACAACGATGAACACTGAAGCTTTCTTT
CDR3 protein: CASSHTTTMNTEAFF

D gene: .
J gene: TRBJ1-3
V gene: TRBV3-1/TRBV3-2
clone size: few
CDR3 length: 14
CDR3 DNA: TGTGCCAGCAGCCAAGGCAGCTCTGGAAACACCATATATTTT
CDR3 protein: CASSQGSSGNTIYF

D gene: .
J gene: TRBJ2-5
V gene: TRBV5-1
clone size: .
CDR3 length: 17
CDR3 DNA: TGCGCCAGCAGCTTAAACCGATCTGGACTGAACCAAGAGACCCAGTACTTC
CDR3 protein: CASSLNRSGLNQETQYF

D gene: TRBD1
J gene: TRBJ1-6
V gene: TRBV30
clone size: once
CDR3 length: 17
CDR3 DNA: TGTGCCTGGAGTTTTACCGGGACAGGGTCTTATAATTCACCCCTCCACTTT
CDR3 protein: CAWSFTGTGSYNSPLHF

D gene: TRBD1
J gene: TRBJ2-3
V gene: TRBV7-2
clone size: .
CDR3 length: 14
CDR3 DNA: TGTGCCAGCAGGCGACAGGGACCCACAGATACGCAGTATTTT
CDR3 protein: CASRRQGPTDTQYF

D gene: .
J gene: TRBJ2-2
V gene: TRBV7-6
clone size: .
CDR3 length: 17
CDR3 DNA: TGTGCCAGCAGCTTGGGAAGTAAGGAGGTGACATCCGGGGAGCTGTTTTTT
CDR3 protein: CASSLGSKEVTSGELFF

D gene: TRBD1
J gene: TRBJ1-5
V gene: TRBV18
clone size: .
CDR3 length: 14
CDR3 DNA: TGTGCCAGCTCACCTAACAGGGGGTATCAGCCCCAGCATTTT
CDR3 protein: CASSPNRGYQPQHF

D gene: TRBD1
J gene: TRBJ1-2
V gene: TRBV7-9
clone size: .
CDR3 length: 19
CDR3 DNA: TGTGCCAGCAGCTTAGGCCAATTGCGAAAGGGACAGACTAAGTATGGCTACACCTTC
CDR3 protein: CASSLGQLRKGQTKYGYTF

D gene: TRBD2
J gene: TRBJ2-7
V gene: TRBV11-2
clone size: .
CDR3 length: 17
CDR3 DNA: TGTGCCAGCAGCCCAATCGTGGCTAGCGGGGGAACCTACGAGCAGTACTTC
CDR3 protein: CASSPIVASGGTYEQYF

D gene: TRBD2
J gene: TRBJ2-3
V gene: TRBV9
clone size: .
CDR3 length: 16
CDR3 DNA: TGTGCCAGCAGCCCCAAGACTAGCGGGAGCACAGATACGCAGTATTTT
CDR3 protein: CASSPKTSGSTDTQYF

D gene: TRBD1
J gene: TRBJ1-2
V gene: TRBV30
clone size: once
CDR3 length: 13
CDR3 DNA: TGTGCCTCAGATGGACAGGGGGCCTATGGCTACACCTTC
CDR3 protein: CASDGQGAYGYTF

D gene: TRBD1
J gene: TRBJ2-3
V gene: TRBV27
clone size: .
CDR3 length: 17
CDR3 DNA: TGTGCCAGCAGTTTAACGGAACGGACAGGATTCACAGATACGCAGTATTTT
CDR3 protein: CASSLTERTGFTDTQYF

D gene: .
J gene: TRBJ1-1
V gene: TRBV29-1
clone size: .
CDR3 length: 14
CDR3 DNA: TGCAGCGTTTTTGGGGACCGCTGGGGGCCTGAAGCTTTCTTT
CDR3 protein: CSVFGDRWGPEAFF

D gene: TRBD2
J gene: TRBJ2-7
V gene: TRBV5-4
clone size: .
CDR3 length: 15
CDR3 DNA: TGTGCCAGCAGCTTGGCCGCTAGCGGGTCCTACGAGCAGTACTTC
CDR3 protein: CASSLAASGSYEQYF

D gene: TRBD1
J gene: TRBJ2-4
V gene: TRBV19
clone size: once
CDR3 length: 16
CDR3 DNA: TGTGCCAGTAGGGTGGACCGGGACAGGGAGGATAACATTCAGTACTTC
CDR3 protein: CASRVDRDREDNIQYF

D gene: .
J gene: TRBJ1-2
V gene: TRBV6-5
clone size: .
CDR3 length: 14
CDR3 DNA: TGTGCCAGCAGACCGGGACACAATAACTATGGCTACACCTTC
CDR3 protein: CASRPGHNNYGYTF

D gene: TRBD2
J gene: TRBJ2-5
V gene: TRBV7-3
clone size: .
CDR3 length: 17
CDR3 DNA: TGTGCCAGCAGCTCTATTCTACGTCGGGGAGGGTGGGAGACCCAGTACTTC
CDR3 protein: CASSSILRRGGWETQYF